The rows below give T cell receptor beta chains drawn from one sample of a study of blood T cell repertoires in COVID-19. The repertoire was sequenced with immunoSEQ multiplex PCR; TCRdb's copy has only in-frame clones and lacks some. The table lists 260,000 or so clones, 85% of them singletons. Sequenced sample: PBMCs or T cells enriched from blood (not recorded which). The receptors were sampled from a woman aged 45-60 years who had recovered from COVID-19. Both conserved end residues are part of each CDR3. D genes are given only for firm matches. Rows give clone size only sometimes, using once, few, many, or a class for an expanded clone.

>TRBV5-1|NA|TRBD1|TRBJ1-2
TGCGCCAGCAGCGCCGGGGACAGGGGTACCTATGGCTACACCTTC
CASSAGDRGTYGYTF
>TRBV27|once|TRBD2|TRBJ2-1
TGTGCCAGCAGTTTACCCCCCGGGGCTAGCGGCTACAATGAGCAGTTCTTC
CASSLPPGASGYNEQFF
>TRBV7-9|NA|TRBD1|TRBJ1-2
TGTGCCAGCAGCGGACAGGGTCTCCACTATGGCTACACCTTC
CASSGQGLHYGYTF
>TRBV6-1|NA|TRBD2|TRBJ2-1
TGTGCCAGCAGTGGCGGACTAGCGGGAGGGCTCAATGAGCAGTTCTTC
CASSGGLAGGLNEQFF
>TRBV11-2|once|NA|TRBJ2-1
TGTGCCAGCAGCCGACAGAGCTCCTACAATGAGCAGTTCTTC
CASSRQSSYNEQFF
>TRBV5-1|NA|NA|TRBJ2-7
TGCGCCAGCAGCTTTGCGGGGAGTCCCTACGAGCAGTACTTC
CASSFAGSPYEQYF
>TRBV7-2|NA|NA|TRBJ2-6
TGTGCCAGCAGCTTTAGCGGAGCTGGATCTGGGGCCAACGTCCTGACTTTC
CASSFSGAGSGANVLTF
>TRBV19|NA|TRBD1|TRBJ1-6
TGTGCCAGTAGTGCCCTGGACAGGGAATCTTCACCCCTCCACTTT
CASSALDRESSPLHF
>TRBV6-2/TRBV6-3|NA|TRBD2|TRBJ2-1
TGTGCCAGCAGCCCCTTGACTAGCGGTAACAATGAGCAGTTCTTC
CASSPLTSGNNEQFF
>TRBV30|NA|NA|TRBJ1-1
TGTGCCTGGAGGTACCTAAGTGGCACTGAAGCTTTCTTT
CAWRYLSGTEAFF
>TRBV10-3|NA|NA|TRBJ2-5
TGTGCCATCAGGACAAGAACACCTCAAGAGACCCAGTACTTC
CAIRTRTPQETQYF
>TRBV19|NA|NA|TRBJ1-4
TGTGCCAGTAGCCTACAGGGCTCAAATGAAAAACTGTTTTTT
CASSLQGSNEKLFF
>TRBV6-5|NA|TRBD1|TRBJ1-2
TGTGCCAGCAGGCCGACAGGGAACTATGGCTACACCTTC
CASRPTGNYGYTF
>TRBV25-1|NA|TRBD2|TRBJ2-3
TGTGCCAGCGGTAGCGGGGTATTCACAGATACGCAGTATTTT
CASGSGVFTDTQYF
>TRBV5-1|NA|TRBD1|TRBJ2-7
TGCGCCAGCAGCTGGAGGGACAGGGGTTACGAGCAGTACTTC
CASSWRDRGYEQYF
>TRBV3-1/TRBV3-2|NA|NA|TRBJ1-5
TGTGCCAGCAGCCAAGATAGAAGTCAGCCCCAGCATTTT
CASSQDRSQPQHF
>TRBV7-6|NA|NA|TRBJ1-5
TGTGCCAGCGGCCAGACAGATCAGCCCCAGCATTTT
CASGQTDQPQHF
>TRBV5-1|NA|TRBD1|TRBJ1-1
TGCGCCAGCAGCTTCGCAGGGGGCGAGAGCACTGAAGCTTTCTTT
CASSFAGGESTEAFF
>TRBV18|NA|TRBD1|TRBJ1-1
TGTGCCAGCTCACCCCTCGGGACAGGGCACACTGAAGCTTTCTTT
CASSPLGTGHTEAFF
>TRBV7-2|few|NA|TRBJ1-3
TGTGCCAGCAGCTTAGGGCCGGGAGACACCATATATTTT
CASSLGPGDTIYF
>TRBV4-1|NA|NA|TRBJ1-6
TGCGCCAGCAGCCAAGGCCCGTTACGGGTCATCAATTCACCCCTCCACTTT
CASSQGPLRVINSPLHF
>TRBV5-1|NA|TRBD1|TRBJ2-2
TGCGCCAGCAGCAAGGACAGGAGGAACACCGGGGAGCTGTTTTTT
CASSKDRRNTGELFF
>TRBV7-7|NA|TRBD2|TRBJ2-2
TGTGCCAGCAGCTTACTTCCGGGACTAGCGGGAGCAGGAGACACCGGGGAGCTGTTTTTT
CASSLLPGLAGAGDTGELFF
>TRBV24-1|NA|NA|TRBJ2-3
TGTGCCACCAGTGGTATAGCCACAGATACGCAGTATTTT
CATSGIATDTQYF
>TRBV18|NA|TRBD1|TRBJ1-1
TGTGCCAGCTCACATTCCGGGACAGGGTATACTGAAGCTTTCTTT
CASSHSGTGYTEAFF